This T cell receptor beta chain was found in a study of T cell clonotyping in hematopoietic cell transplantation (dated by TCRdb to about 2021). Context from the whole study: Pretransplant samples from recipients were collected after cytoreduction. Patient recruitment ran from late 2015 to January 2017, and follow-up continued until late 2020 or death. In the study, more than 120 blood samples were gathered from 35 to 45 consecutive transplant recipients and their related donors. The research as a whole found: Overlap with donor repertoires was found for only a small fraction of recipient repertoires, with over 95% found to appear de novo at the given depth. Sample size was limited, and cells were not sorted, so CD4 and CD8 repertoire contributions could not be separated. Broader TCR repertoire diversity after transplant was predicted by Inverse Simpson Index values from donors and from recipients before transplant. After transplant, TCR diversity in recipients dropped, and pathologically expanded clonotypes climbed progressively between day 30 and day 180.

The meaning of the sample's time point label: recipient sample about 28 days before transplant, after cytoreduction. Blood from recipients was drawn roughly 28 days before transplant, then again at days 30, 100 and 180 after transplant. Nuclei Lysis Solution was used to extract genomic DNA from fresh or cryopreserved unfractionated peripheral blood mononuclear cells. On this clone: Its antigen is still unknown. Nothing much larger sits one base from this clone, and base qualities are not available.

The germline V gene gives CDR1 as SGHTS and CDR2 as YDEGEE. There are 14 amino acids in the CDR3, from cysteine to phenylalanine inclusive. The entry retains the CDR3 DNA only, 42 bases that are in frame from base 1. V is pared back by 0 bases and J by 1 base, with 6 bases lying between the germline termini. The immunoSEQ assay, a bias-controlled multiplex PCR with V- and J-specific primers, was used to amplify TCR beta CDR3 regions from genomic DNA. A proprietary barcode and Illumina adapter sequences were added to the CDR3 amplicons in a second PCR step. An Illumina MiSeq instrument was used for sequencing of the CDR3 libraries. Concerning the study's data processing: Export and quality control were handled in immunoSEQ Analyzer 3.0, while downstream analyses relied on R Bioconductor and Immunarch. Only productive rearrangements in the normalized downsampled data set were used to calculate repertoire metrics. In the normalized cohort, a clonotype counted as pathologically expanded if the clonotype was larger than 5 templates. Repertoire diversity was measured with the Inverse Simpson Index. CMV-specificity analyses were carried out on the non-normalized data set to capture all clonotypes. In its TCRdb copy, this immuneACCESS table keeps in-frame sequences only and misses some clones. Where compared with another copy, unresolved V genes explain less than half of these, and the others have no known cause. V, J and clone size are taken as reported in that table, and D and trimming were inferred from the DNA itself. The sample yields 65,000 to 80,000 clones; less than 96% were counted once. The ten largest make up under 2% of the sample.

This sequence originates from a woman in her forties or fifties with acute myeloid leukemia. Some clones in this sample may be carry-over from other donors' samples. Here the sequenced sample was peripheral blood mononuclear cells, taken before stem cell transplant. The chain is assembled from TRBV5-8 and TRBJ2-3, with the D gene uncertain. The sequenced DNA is TGTGCCAGCAGCTTGGAGATGGGCACAGATACGCAGTATTTT. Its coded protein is CASSLEMGTDTQYF. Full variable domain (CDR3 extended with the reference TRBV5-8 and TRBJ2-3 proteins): EAGVTQSPTHLIKTRGQQATLRCSPISGHTSVYWYQQALGLGLQFLLWYDEGEERNRGNFPPRFSGRQFPNYSSELNVNALELEDSALYLCASSLEMGTDTQYFGPGTRLTVL.